This T cell receptor beta chain was sequenced during a study of cytomegalovirus exposure and HLA in healthy donors (dated by TCRdb to about 2017). Regarding the research as a whole: According to an earlier analysis of 587 of the donors, about 179 million T cells yielded some 120 million unique TCR beta sequences and about 300 Gb of sequence data. About 300 gigabases of sequencing data and approximately 93 million unique TCR sequences were included in an early release covering under 650 HLA-typed donors. Of the 350 to 400 genotyped donors, 65% to 90% fell in the genetic ancestry cluster associated with self-reported Caucasian donors. The study aimed to test whether cataloging public T cell receptors could reveal signatures of past pathogen exposure. Using immunosequencing, the study profiled T cell repertoires from 500 to 800 subjects and related those repertoires to cytomegalovirus serostatus. In addition to the first cohort of hundreds of subjects, a separate validation cohort of 120 different subjects was used. High-throughput TCR immunosequencing, statistical association of individual TCRs with disease status, and machine learning were combined to predict cytomegalovirus infection status. In a later analysis, previously published TCR beta repertoires from several hundred donors were re-analyzed and high-resolution HLA genotyping was added so that TCR occurrence patterns could be studied. Rather than drawing on any new phenotypic data, the later analysis identified candidate immune exposures from TCR beta sequences and the way those sequences occurred across donors. An earlier analysis of 500 to 650 of the donors applied high-throughput TCR beta sequencing to assess whether each TCR beta V gene segment acted as functional or pseudogenic. Alongside the repertoire data, information on donor age, sex, ethnicity and CMV serostatus was compiled. A later genetic analysis used genome-wide SNP genotypes for about 60% of the roughly 700 donors, treating that subset as a discovery cohort. All discovery cohort repertoires had been generated using a single sequencing platform. Both class I and class II loci were covered by HLA typing, at four-digit resolution. The number of typed donors differed by locus: 629-630 for A, B, C, DRB1 and DQB1; some 500 for DQA1; around 580 for DPA1; and 400 to 480 for DPB1. A handful of DR-DQ haplotypes were handled as single units for association and clustering because linkage in the cohort was strong. Across 398 genotyped donors of the cohort, an average of roughly 250,000 unique TCR beta nucleotide sequences per donor were sequenced, and 15% to 20% of those sequences were non-productive. The investigation overall reported the following: A few of the identified cytomegalovirus-associated TCR beta chains were confirmed in vitro to be specific for cytomegalovirus antigens. Linkage disequilibrium might explain the correlated functional status among segregating V segments, but an unknown experimental factor could not be ruled out. Most TCR sequences were seen in very few donors, while some public TCRs were found in many individuals. The sequencing pipeline was judged likely to have produced a cluster of highly shared sequence variants as a technical artifact. Immune exposure information for the cohort was limited to CMV serostatus. In an earlier analysis of 587 of the donors, most TCR beta V segments appeared in productive rearrangements about 87% or about 30% of the time, broadly matching IMGT annotations. The study listed 150 to 200 TCR beta chains as associated with cytomegalovirus. In a later genetic analysis, fewer N-insertions in productive TCRs were reported among donors in an Asian-associated ancestry cluster than the roughly 640-donor mean. A later analysis found that TCR association rates varied across HLA loci, with DRB1 alleles showing the most associated TCRs and HLA-C alleles the fewest. A later analysis reported that several top co-occurrence clusters appeared linked to parvovirus B19, influenza, CMV and Epstein-Barr virus. The authors suggested that the approach could potentially be generalized to other disease states and immunological phenotypes. Some IMGT-functional V segments, including TRBV6-2 and TRBV6-3, could not be told apart with the 87-base-pair reads, so those segments were excluded. A later analysis associated some 17,000 TCR beta sequences with specific HLA alleles at a false discovery rate of 0.05. In a later analysis, HLA-associated TCR beta chains were found to be more clonally expanded and to have lower generation probabilities than equally common non-associated chains. Because counts were too low, 15 to 20 rarely observed V segments, including chromosome 9 orphons, were left out of the earlier analysis of roughly 600 of the donors. A further reported finding was that TCR beta sequences accurately predicted the HLA-A and HLA-B alleles for most subjects in the first cohort. Presence/absence analyses assumed roughly uniform sequencing depth across donors, an assumption that may not hold. This cohort had only TCR beta chains sequenced, and the lack of alpha or paired-chain data limited which features could be detected. The classifier was reported to diagnose cytomegalovirus status with high specificity and sensitivity in both the original and validation cohorts. Because HLA typing was missing for some donors at each locus, association tests included only the typed subset. When HLA alleles, especially DR and DQ, strongly co-occurred, attributing TCR associations to individual alleles was difficult. A later analysis found that most CMV-associated TCR beta chains appeared HLA-restricted, with HLA associations seemingly driven largely by CMV exposure. A later genetic analysis associated a missense DCLRE1C variant with V-gene and J-gene trimming of TCR beta chains, and an independent cohort replicated the association.

A word on this clone: Its antigen has not been determined. The sample holds no much larger clone one base away, and base qualities are not on file.

The cohort consisted of 670 or so healthy bone marrow donors. All cohort members were sampled while nominally healthy, although unrecorded immune exposures were likely present. The donor tested CMV seronegative and was one of the 352 seronegative cohort members. Every donor gave a peripheral blood sample, and the peripheral blood mononuclear cells from that sample were used for TCR beta sequencing. Genomic DNA extraction from the blood cell samples was performed with the Qiagen DNeasy Blood Extraction Kit. The germline V gene (reference sequence) gives CDR1 as MNHNY and CDR2 as SVGAGI. V is clipped by 5 bases and J by 5 bases, and the sequence between their germline boundaries is 16 bases long. Including the terminal cysteine and phenylalanine, the CDR3 comprises 15 residues. The retained sequence is limited to the CDR3, 45 bases, with the frame set at the first base. Libraries were prepared through the immunoSEQ multiplex PCR assay. A mixture of 60 forward primers for TCR Vbeta segments and 13 reverse primers for TCR Jbeta segments was used in the multiplex PCR. The CDR3 region of rearranged TCR beta genes was amplified from genomic DNA with a multiplex PCR assay. Amplified TCR beta libraries were sequenced as 87-base-pair reads on the Illumina HiSeq System. The study's processing was this. In a later analysis, tens of millions of unique TCR beta chains were counted across the 500 to 850 repertoires, and about 9.9 million of these chains were shared by at least two donors. Raw reads were error-corrected and collapsed into unique sequences with a nearest-neighbor algorithm that merged closely related sequences to remove PCR and sequencing errors. Alignment of CDR3 sequences to IMGT reference sequences was used to assign V, D and J gene segments. For a sequence to be retained, at least a six-nucleotide match to both a V gene segment and a J gene segment was required. Rearrangements were classified as productive when the CDR3 lacked stop codons and remained in frame with V and J, and all other rearrangements were classified as non-productive. Following IMGT convention, CDR3 was defined as the stretch from the second conserved V-encoded cysteine up to the conserved J-encoded phenylalanine. The earlier analysis of about 560 of the donors excluded any sequence lacking an unambiguous match to a single V gene segment. An earlier analysis of several hundred of the donors called V segments functional above 56.7% productive rearrangements and segregating when the between-donor standard deviation exceeded 5%. A statistical classification framework was built for diagnosing cytomegalovirus status from the catalog of TCR beta chain sequences. In a later analysis, TCR nucleotide sequences were compared against IMGT/GENE-DB human TR gene sequences so that V and J genes could be assigned. A later analysis assigned CDR3 sequences and most-parsimonious VDJ recombination scenarios with the TCRdist pipeline. In a later analysis, every TCR beta chain was defined by the combination of its CDR3 amino acid sequence and its V-gene family, and reads without a unique V-gene family were dropped. In a later analysis, 500 to 650 highly shared, low-generation-probability nucleotide sequences were removed to address suspected cross-contamination and a sequencing artifact. For each public chain, a later analysis derived a clonal expansion index from normalized ranks of inferred template counts within each repertoire. Generation probabilities in a later analysis came from a VDJ recombination model fitted to out-of-frame rearrangements, and those results were checked against IGoR. In a later analysis, TCR-TCR, TCR-HLA and TCR-CMV co-occurrence was scored with hypergeometric tests, and a repertoire-size bias correction was applied to TCR pairs. False discovery rates were estimated in a later analysis by permuting HLA or CMV assignments 20 times. In a later analysis, co-occurring TCRs were grouped with DBSCAN, and TCRdist sequence similarity was added when clustering was performed within HLA-allele-positive subsets. For co-occurrence clustering, repertoires with fewer than 30,000 or more than 120,000 public chains were excluded, along with roughly 5 repertoires with anomalous nucleotide sharing. As stored in TCRdb, this immuneACCESS dataset retains in-frame rearrangements with V and J assigned. A fraction of the clones does not appear; measured against another copy, unresolved V genes explain less than half of the discrepancy, and the remainder lacks a known reason. The V and J calls and clone size were taken over from that table, and D and trimming were inferred from the DNA. The sample profile shows 70,000 to 95,000 clones; roughly 79% of them were found once. The ten top clones hold approximately 1.9% of the sample.

The chain links TRBV6-6 with TRBJ1-5; the D gene cannot be resolved reliably. The TCR comes from a woman under 40 in good health and CMV-seronegative. The specimen sequenced was PBMCs. The sequence in DNA is TGTGCCAGCAGTACCCTGGGTGGGCGCGATCAGCCCCAGCATTTT. Its coded protein is CASSTLGGRDQPQHF.